This paragraph covers one T cell receptor (beta chain) sequence. Per germline, CDR1 SEHNR and CDR2 FQNEAQ (reference sequence). Deletions cut 2 bases from V and 5 bases from J, with 6 bases between. The CDR3 is made up of 13 amino acids. The data are from a study of T-cell memory formation after mild COVID-19. Study context: The study found TCR clusters largely donor specific.

Researchers used 5'RACE with constant-segment primers to make TCR alpha and TCR beta cDNA libraries that carry sample barcodes and UMIs. Via MiXCR, TCRdb re-called the 5' RACE reads, giving one row per CDR3 protein. The sample holds fewer than 600,000 distinct CDR3 sequences; 20% to 25% are singletons and the top ten take about 8.2%. The clonotype was recovered from an adult woman who had mild COVID-19 (a few samples of this study predate the infection). Cell type and time point are not known. The chain combines TRBV7-9 with TRBJ2-2; D not certain. The sequenced material came from PBMCs or a T cell subset sorted from them (not recorded which). In DNA form, the CDR3 reads TGTGCCAGCAGCTTATTGTCAACCGGGGAGCTGTTTTTT. This gives the protein CASSLLSTGELFF.